The TCR beta chain described here comes from a study of memory CD8 T cells in hepatitis C reinfection. Time point defined: peak reinfection, 3 to 8 weeks after reinfection detection. TCR sequencing was done directly ex vivo on sorted cells, without expansion in vitro. Measured with immunoSEQ multiplex PCR; TCRdb has only the in-frame clones, and not every one. This table has over 35,000 clones, around 89% appearing once. CDR1 is SQVTM and CDR2 is ANQGSEA in the germline V gene. Trimming removed 1 base from V and 6 bases from J; junction bases left unmatched: 5. This CDR3 has 13 amino acids. The clonotype was recovered from a young man with hepatitis C virus infection. This chain links TRBV29-1 with TRBJ1-2, with 7 bases identical to TRBD1. Material for sequencing was naive CD8+ T cells sorted from blood. This CDR3 reads CSVEGPQGNGYTF. As DNA, the CDR3 is TGCAGCGTTGAAGGCCCACAGGGGAATGGCTACACCTTC.